These T cell receptor beta chains were read from a single sample in a study of T cell responses to AZD1222 COVID-19 vaccine. Using immunoSEQ multiplex PCR, the repertoire was profiled, and TCRdb retains in-frame clones only, with some absent. The data contain about 86,000 clones, roughly 88% of them seen just once; the ten biggest clones take up 4.5% to 6%. The sample in question was peripheral blood, obtained on day 0 of AZD1222 vaccination. Receptors were obtained from an adult in good health. Each CDR3 is given with its conserved first and last residue. D genes are given only for firm matches. The size entry is marked missing in some rows and otherwise reads once, few, many or a size class.

CASARGPRVPGVSGEKLFF,TGCGCCAGCGCCCGCGGTCCCAGGGTCCCAGGGGTCTCCGGTGAAAAACTGTTTTTT,NA,NA,TRBJ1-4,TRBV5-1
CASSSRGNEKLFF,TGTGCCAGCAGCTCCCGGGGAAATGAAAAACTGTTTTTT,NA,NA,TRBJ1-4,TRBV7-2
CASSVTKVTGKLFF,TGTGCCAGCAGCGTAACCAAAGTCACCGGAAAACTGTTTTTT,NA,NA,TRBJ1-4,TRBV5-6
CASSQVGGQVTDTQYF,TGTGCCAGCAGCCAAGTGGGCGGACAGGTGACAGATACGCAGTATTTT,NA,TRBD1,TRBJ2-3,TRBV28
CASSPRPTSAQAGATDTQYF,TGCGCCAGCAGCCCCCGTCCGACTAGCGCTCAGGCTGGGGCCACAGATACGCAGTATTTT,once,TRBD2,TRBJ2-3,TRBV5-1
CASSLATSGTGELFF,TGTGCCAGCAGCTTGGCGACTAGCGGCACCGGGGAGCTGTTTTTT,NA,TRBD2,TRBJ2-2,TRBV5-4
CASSSSSVNYGYTF,TGTGCCAGCAGTTCCTCCAGCGTCAACTATGGCTACACCTTC,NA,NA,TRBJ1-2,TRBV28
CATSDHQPVGELFF,TGTGCCACCAGTGATCACCAGCCCGTCGGGGAGCTGTTTTTT,NA,NA,TRBJ2-2,TRBV24-1
CASSPGQGGGYGYTF,TGTGCCAGCAGCCCGGGACAGGGGGGTGGTTATGGCTACACCTTC,NA,TRBD1,TRBJ1-2,TRBV7-2
CATSRDGNTQYF,TGTGCCACCAGCAGAGATGGAAATACGCAGTATTTT,NA,NA,TRBJ2-3,TRBV15
CASSLAYYNEQFF,TGTGCCAGCAGCTTAGCATACTACAATGAGCAGTTCTTC,NA,NA,TRBJ2-1,TRBV7-9
CASSLGAGIGHEQYF,TGTGCCAGCAGTTTAGGGGCGGGGATCGGCCACGAGCAGTACTTC,NA,NA,TRBJ2-7,TRBV27
CASSAGWTDGYTF,TGTGCCAGCAGCGCCGGGTGGACAGATGGCTACACCTTC,NA,NA,TRBJ1-2,TRBV14
CAWSTGTTSNQPQHF,TGTGCCTGGAGCACAGGGACTACTAGCAATCAGCCCCAGCATTTT,NA,NA,TRBJ1-5,TRBV30
CASSTDGVLWKNEKLFF,TGTGCCAGCAGCACGGACGGTGTTTTGTGGAAAAATGAAAAACTGTTTTTT,NA,NA,TRBJ1-4,TRBV5-5
CASTTGGQPQHF,TGTGCCAGCACGACAGGGGGACAGCCCCAGCATTTT,NA,TRBD1,TRBJ1-5,TRBV6-5
CASSSTHGYGYTF,TGTGCCAGCAGTTCGACCCATGGCTATGGCTACACCTTC,NA,NA,TRBJ1-2,TRBV28
CASSYTDNYGYTF,TGTGCCAGCAGTTACACTGATAACTATGGCTACACCTTC,few,NA,TRBJ1-2,TRBV6-5
CASSDGQPSYEQYF,TGTGCCAGCAGTGATGGGCAGCCTTCCTACGAGCAGTACTTC,NA,NA,TRBJ2-7,TRBV2
CASSKGGLSSGANVLTF,TGTGCCAGCAGCAAAGGGGGCCTTAGCTCTGGGGCCAACGTCCTGACTTTC,NA,NA,TRBJ2-6,TRBV21-1
CASSLAIGEQFF,TGCGCCAGCAGCTTGGCCATAGGTGAGCAGTTCTTC,NA,NA,TRBJ2-1,TRBV5-1
CASSLSGNTEAFF,TGTGCCAGCAGCTTATCAGGGAACACTGAAGCTTTCTTT,once,NA,TRBJ1-1,TRBV7-9
CASTLHDQIQETQYF,TGTGCCAGCACTTTACATGACCAGATACAAGAGACCCAGTACTTC,NA,NA,TRBJ2-5,TRBV6-5
CASSYRRESAEQFF,TGTGCCAGCAGTTATCGCCGGGAGTCGGCTGAGCAGTTCTTC,NA,NA,TRBJ2-1,TRBV6-2/TRBV6-3
CTSSQGSGAVRRNEQFF,TGCACCAGCAGCCAAGGGTCCGGGGCCGTGAGGAGGAATGAGCAGTTCTTC,few,NA,TRBJ2-1,TRBV1
CASSYGGANEKLFF,TGTGCCAGCAGCTATGGGGGGGCTAATGAAAAACTGTTTTTT,NA,NA,TRBJ1-4,TRBV7-9
CASSIPGRSDQPQHF,TGTGCCAGTAGTATACCGGGACGTAGCGATCAGCCCCAGCATTTT,NA,NA,TRBJ1-5,TRBV19
CATSGLAGPNTGELFF,TGTGCCACCAGCGGACTAGCGGGGCCGAACACCGGGGAGCTGTTTTTT,NA,TRBD2,TRBJ2-2,TRBV15
CASKGYPNTEAFF,TGTGCCAGCAAAGGGTATCCGAACACTGAAGCTTTCTTT,NA,NA,TRBJ1-1,TRBV2
CASRQDLNTEAFF,TGTGCCAGCAGGCAGGACCTGAACACTGAAGCTTTCTTT,NA,NA,TRBJ1-1,TRBV5-5
CASSPQGGAGYEQYF,TGTGCCAGCAGTCCGCAGGGGGGCGCGGGTTACGAGCAGTACTTC,NA,NA,TRBJ2-7,TRBV28
CASSLLDRRYEQYF,TGTGCCAGCAGTTTACTGGACAGGAGATACGAGCAGTACTTC,NA,TRBD1,TRBJ2-7,TRBV28
CASSGTSVEQFF,TGTGCCAGCAGTGGAACTAGTGTTGAGCAGTTCTTC,NA,NA,TRBJ2-1,TRBV6-2/TRBV6-3
CASKPGPHSGANVLTF,TGTGCCTCCAAACCGGGACCACACTCTGGGGCCAACGTCCTGACTTTC,NA,NA,TRBJ2-6,TRBV2
CASSLGGTSSYEQYF,TGTGCCAGCAGTTTAGGGGGGACGAGCTCCTACGAGCAGTACTTC,NA,NA,TRBJ2-7,TRBV27
CASSLPGGPHNEQFF,TGTGCCAGCAGCTTGCCGGGAGGCCCTCACAATGAGCAGTTCTTC,once,TRBD2,TRBJ2-1,TRBV5-4
CASNEGSRTGELFF,TGCGCCAGCAACGAAGGGAGTCGGACCGGGGAGCTGTTTTTT,NA,NA,TRBJ2-2,TRBV10-1
CASSTRTGGEVEQYF,TGTGCCAGCAGCACCCGAACAGGGGGCGAGGTCGAGCAGTACTTC,NA,TRBD1,TRBJ2-7,TRBV11-2
CASSDPTDRGAYEQYF,TGTGCCAGCAGCGATCCTACCGACAGGGGTGCTTACGAGCAGTACTTC,NA,TRBD1,TRBJ2-7,TRBV28
CASSWSGRAFNNEQFF,TGTGCCAGCAGCTGGAGCGGGAGGGCCTTCAACAATGAGCAGTTCTTC,NA,TRBD2,TRBJ2-1,TRBV11-1
CASSFPGTSGNEQFF,TGTGCCAGCAGTTTCCCCGGGACTAGCGGCAATGAGCAGTTCTTC,NA,TRBD2,TRBJ2-1,TRBV28
CASRPLWTATEAFF,TGTGCCAGCAGGCCGTTATGGACGGCCACTGAAGCTTTCTTT,NA,NA,TRBJ1-1,TRBV28
CSVVAGVEQYF,TGCAGCGTTGTAGCGGGAGTTGAGCAGTACTTC,NA,TRBD2,TRBJ2-7,TRBV29-1
CASRQTGQETEAFF,TGTGCCAGTAGACAAACGGGACAGGAAACTGAAGCTTTCTTT,once,TRBD1,TRBJ1-1,TRBV19
CASSLGTRSMDNEQFF,TGTGCCAGCAGCTTGGGGACTAGGTCCATGGACAATGAGCAGTTCTTC,NA,TRBD2,TRBJ2-1,TRBV5-4
CASSSPQGQGLSYNEQFF,TGTGCCAGCAGCTCCCCCCAAGGGCAGGGGTTGTCCTACAATGAGCAGTTCTTC,NA,NA,TRBJ2-1,TRBV9
CASSIEDGTHYGYTF,TGTGCCAGTAGTATAGAAGATGGGACACACTATGGCTACACCTTC,NA,NA,TRBJ1-2,TRBV19
CASSFGTDEQYF,TGTGCCAGCAGTTTCGGGACAGACGAGCAGTACTTC,NA,TRBD1,TRBJ2-7,TRBV12-3/TRBV12-4
CSVEFFRAGLDTGELFF,TGCAGCGTTGAATTTTTTCGAGCGGGACTGGACACCGGGGAGCTGTTTTTT,NA,TRBD2,TRBJ2-2,TRBV29-1
CSVSRGSSQETQYF,TGCAGCGTCTCCAGGGGGTCTTCCCAAGAGACCCAGTACTTC,few,TRBD1,TRBJ2-5,TRBV29-1
CASSQTAGTEAFF,TGCGCCAGCAGCCAAACCGCTGGGACTGAAGCTTTCTTT,NA,NA,TRBJ1-1,TRBV4-3
CASSGGTGNQPQHF,TGTGCCAGCAGTGGTGGGACAGGCAATCAGCCCCAGCATTTT,NA,TRBD1,TRBJ1-5,TRBV28
CASSYLGQREGEQFF,TGTGCCAGCAGTTACCTCGGCCAGCGGGAGGGTGAGCAGTTCTTC,few,TRBD2,TRBJ2-1,TRBV6-5
CASSEYVRNTYEQYF,TGTGCCAGCAGTGAATATGTCCGGAATACCTACGAGCAGTACTTC,NA,NA,TRBJ2-7,TRBV2
CASSQSDYEQYF,TGTGCCAGCAGCCAAAGTGACTACGAGCAGTACTTC,NA,NA,TRBJ2-7,TRBV3-1/TRBV3-2
CASSFRAHPRGLRYNDKQFF,TGTGCCAGCAGCTTTCGAGCCCACCCCAGGGGGCTCAGGTACAATGATAAGCAGTTCTTC,NA,TRBD1,TRBJ2-1,TRBV27